This is a list of T cell receptor beta chains from one sample in a study of tumor-infiltrating lymphocytes in primary liver carcinoma. MiXCR was run by TCRdb on the multiplex PCR reads, yielding one entry per CDR3 protein. The sample lists 100,000 or so distinct CDR3 sequences, 55% to 80% occurring once. Material for sequencing was liver tumor tissue from sampling region 2. The receptors stem from a woman aged 55-69 years with primary liver carcinoma and hepatitis B virus infection. The CDR3 runs from the conserved cysteine through the conserved F or W. Each record gives: CDR3 DNA, CDR3 protein, D gene, J gene, clone size, V gene. The D gene is left open where the match is weak. Some rows mark clone size as missing; the rest say once, few, many or name a class of expanded clone.

TGTGCCTGGAGCCATCCACTAGGGCCGCAGTATTTT | CAWSHPLGPQYF | - | TRBJ2-3 | - | TRBV30
TGTGCCAGCAGCCAAAGGGGTTTGAATCAGCCCCCCCATTTT | CASSQRGLNQPPHF | - | TRBJ1-5 | - | TRBV14
TGTGCCAGGAGCTTACGACCGGAACAGAGATTCTACAATGAGCAGCTCTTC | CARSLRPEQRFYNEQLF | - | TRBJ2-1 | once | TRBV11-2
TGTGCCAGCCCGTCATCCGGACTAGCGGGAGAGCGTGGCTCCTACAATGAGCAGTTCTTC | CASPSSGLAGERGSYNEQFF | TRBD2 | TRBJ2-1 | - | TRBV28
TGTGCCAGGAGCTGGGCTAACGGGTTTAACAATGAGCGGTTCTTC | CARSWANGFNNERFF | - | TRBJ2-1 | - | TRBV11-2
TGTGTCAGCAGCACCTCGACAGGGGGGACCGGGGAGCTGTTTTTT | CVSSTSTGGTGELFF | TRBD1 | TRBJ2-2 | - | TRBV11-2
TGCAGCGCCTGGGACAGGAACCTGGACACTGAAGTCTTCTTT | CSAWDRNLDTEVFF | TRBD1 | TRBJ1-1 | - | TRBV29-1
TGTGCCAGCAGTTATCAAACCGGGAGAGATGCCTACGAGGAGTACTTC | CASSYQTGRDAYEEYF | - | TRBJ2-7 | - | TRBV6-5
TGTGCCAGCAGCTTAGATGATGTGGGAGCTGTGTACAATGAGCAGTTCTTC | CASSLDDVGAVYNEQFF | - | TRBJ2-1 | - | TRBV11-2
TGTGCTAGCAGTTTAGATAGCCTAGCCGTAGCCCGTGAGCAGTTCTTC | CASSLDSLAVAREQFF | - | TRBJ2-1 | - | TRBV12-3/TRBV12-4
TGCATCGTCGGGACAGTGGGCACGGAAGCTTTCTTT | CIVGTVGTEAFF | TRBD1 | TRBJ1-1 | - | TRBV29-1
TGCGCCAACAGCCCTTGGGGCGGCACTGAAGCTTTCTTT | CANSPWGGTEAFF | - | TRBJ1-1 | - | TRBV5-1
TGTGCCAGCAGCCCCCGACCAGCGGGAGAACCAAATGAGCAGTTCTTC | CASSPRPAGEPNEQFF | TRBD2 | TRBJ2-1 | - | TRBV5-4
TGTGCCATCGGGAGCTCTGGAAACACAATATATTTT | CAIGSSGNTIYF | - | TRBJ1-3 | - | TRBV12-3/TRBV12-4
TGCGCCAGCTGTGGAGGCTCCGGCTGGACAGGGTTGAAGTTCTTC | CASCGGSGWTGLKFF | TRBD1 | TRBJ2-1 | - | TRBV10-1
TGTGCCAGCAACCCCCGGGCGAACACCGGGGAGCTGTTTTTT | CASNPRANTGELFF | - | TRBJ2-2 | - | TRBV7-9
TGTGCCAGCTGCCGGAATCGGGAGACCCAGTACTTC | CASCRNRETQYF | - | TRBJ2-5 | few | TRBV28
TGTGTCAGCAGCCTCCGGACTAGCGGGACGAAACTCGCCTCCTACAATGAACAGTTCTTC | CVSSLRTSGTKLASYNEQFF | TRBD2 | TRBJ2-1 | - | TRBV6-1
TGTGCCAGCAGCCTGGGGGAATCGCATAGAAACACCATGTATTTT | CASSLGESHRNTMYF | - | TRBJ1-3 | - | TRBV4-2
TGCGCCAGCAGTCAAGAGGGCGTTGGGTCTGGGGCCGACGTCCTGACTTTC | CASSQEGVGSGADVLTF | - | TRBJ2-6 | - | TRBV4-1
TGCAATGCTAGCCCTGGGGCCAACGTCCTGACTTTC | CNASPGANVLTF | - | TRBJ2-6 | - | TRBV20-1
TGTGTCAGCAGCCCAACGGACAGGGGCATCTATGGCTACACCTTC | CVSSPTDRGIYGYTF | TRBD1 | TRBJ1-2 | - | TRBV6-5
TGTGCCAGCAGTCAGACGGGCAAGCATTGCTATACCTTC | CASSQTGKHCYTF | - | TRBJ1-2 | - | TRBV28
TGTACCAGCAGATTAGATCCGGTCAGGGCGCTGCGCTATGGCTACACCTTC | CTSRLDPVRALRYGYTF | - | TRBJ1-2 | - | TRBV11-2
TGTGCCATCAGTGAGGTGCGGGCAGGGCTAAATGAGCAGTTCTTC | CAISEVRAGLNEQFF | - | TRBJ2-1 | many | TRBV10-3
TGTGCCAGCAGCTTGAGTGGCTCCCACAATGAGCAGTTCTTC | CASSLSGSHNEQFF | - | TRBJ2-1 | - | TRBV5-6
TGTGCCAGCAGCTTAGACGAAGAGACCCAGTACTTC | CASSLDEETQYF | - | TRBJ2-5 | few | TRBV11-3
TGTGCCAGCATTAGGGACAGAGTGGGTACGCAGTATTTT | CASIRDRVGTQYF | TRBD1 | TRBJ2-3 | - | TRBV11-2
TGTGCCAGCTCACCCTGGGACAGGGCAACCTACGAGCAGTACTTC | CASSPWDRATYEQYF | TRBD1 | TRBJ2-7 | once | TRBV18
TGTGCCAGCAGCGCACAGGCGGGAAAGCAGTACTTC | CASSAQAGKQYF | - | TRBJ2-7 | many | TRBV12-3/TRBV12-4
TGTGTCTGGAAGCGACTAGCGGGAGGTCGGCATGAGCAGTTCTTC | CVWKRLAGGRHEQFF | TRBD2 | TRBJ2-1 | - | TRBV30
TGCAGCGTTGGGACCTCTTCTCAACTCCAGCATTTT | CSVGTSSQLQHF | - | TRBJ1-5 | - | TRBV29-1
TGTGCCAGCAGTCCGACAACGAGCTCCGGTCAGCCCCAGCAGTTT | CASSPTTSSGQPQQF | - | TRBJ1-5 | once | TRBV12-3/TRBV12-4
TGTGACAGCAGGAGCTCCGGAAACACCATATATTTT | CDSRSSGNTIYF | - | TRBJ1-3 | - | TRBV12-3/TRBV12-4
TGTGCCAGCAGTCGAAATTTGGATCGGTATTATCGGCATTTT | CASSRNLDRYYRHF | - | TRBJ1-5 | - | TRBV28
TGTGCCGGCAACTTAGTTCCGAACATTCAGTACTTC | CAGNLVPNIQYF | - | TRBJ2-4 | - | TRBV11-2
TGCAGCGCTGAAGATACAGGCCACGAGCAGTACTTC | CSAEDTGHEQYF | - | TRBJ2-7 | once | TRBV29-1
TGTGCCAGCAGTGAACTCTTTGTCGGGGGCGGGGAGCTGTTTTTT | CASSELFVGGGELFF | - | TRBJ2-2 | - | TRBV2
TGCAGTGCTAGGGGATTCAGGGTCCCTGGAGAAAAACTGTTTTTT | CSARGFRVPGEKLFF | - | TRBJ1-4 | - | TRBV20-1
TGTGCCAGCAGTTCCGCTACCGCCTCTTCACCCCTCCACTTT | CASSSATASSPLHF | - | TRBJ1-6 | many | TRBV28
TGTGCCAGCTGTTTCGGTGGGTCACGGGAGGGCCGCGATGAGCAGTTCTTC | CASCFGGSREGRDEQFF | TRBD2 | TRBJ2-1 | once | TRBV11-3
TGTACCAGCAGCCATCCTAACTCCTACGAGCAGTACTTC | CTSSHPNSYEQYF | - | TRBJ2-7 | - | TRBV4-1
TGCGCCAGCAACTCCGGCGGGGGTCACGATCAGCCCCAGCATTTT | CASNSGGGHDQPQHF | - | TRBJ1-5 | once | TRBV5-1
TGCGCCAGCTCCACGAGCACTGAAGCTTTCTTT | CASSTSTEAFF | - | TRBJ1-1 | - | TRBV5-1
TGTGCCAGCAGCCCTTGGACTAGATGGACCACAGATAGGCAGTATTTT | CASSPWTRWTTDRQYF | TRBD2 | TRBJ2-3 | - | TRBV5-6
TGTGCTAGCAGCTTAGTACGGATAGCCTACGAGCAGTACTTC | CASSLVRIAYEQYF | - | TRBJ2-7 | - | TRBV11-2